This T cell receptor (beta chain) came from a study of CXCR3 chemokines and chemotherapy response in bladder cancer. V lost 5 bases to trimming and J lost 5 bases, with 16 bases between them. The V gene's germline CDR1 is MNHEY and CDR2 SVGAGI. The CDR3 covers 14 residues. There are many counts of this clonotype. MiXCR was run by TCRdb on the PCR reads, yielding one entry per CDR3 protein. The sample has 7,000 to 10,000 distinct CDR3 sequences, roughly 24% seen once. The V and J genes are TRBV6-5 and TRBJ2-7, with a tentative D call TRBD2 (7 bases). This material was acquired from a patient whose treatment included neoadjuvant chemotherapy. The sequence was obtained from a human donor with bladder cancer that did not respond to neoadjuvant chemotherapy. CDR3 bases: TGTGCCAGCAGTCGAAAGGGGGGGCCCGACGAGCAGTACTTC. This encodes CASSRKGGPDEQYF.